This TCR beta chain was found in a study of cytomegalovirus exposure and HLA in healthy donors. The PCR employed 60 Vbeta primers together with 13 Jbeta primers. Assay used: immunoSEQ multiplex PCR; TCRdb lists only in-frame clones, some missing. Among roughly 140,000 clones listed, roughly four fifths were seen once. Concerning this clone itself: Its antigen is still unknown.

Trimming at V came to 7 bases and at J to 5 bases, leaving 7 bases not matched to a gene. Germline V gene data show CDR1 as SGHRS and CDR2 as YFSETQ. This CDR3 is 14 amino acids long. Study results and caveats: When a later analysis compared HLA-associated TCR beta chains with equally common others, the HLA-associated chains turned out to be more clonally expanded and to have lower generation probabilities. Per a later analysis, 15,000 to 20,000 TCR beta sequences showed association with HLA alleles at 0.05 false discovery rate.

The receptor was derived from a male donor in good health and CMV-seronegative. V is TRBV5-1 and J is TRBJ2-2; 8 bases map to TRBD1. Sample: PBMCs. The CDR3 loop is CASVTGEGTGELFF. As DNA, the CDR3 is TGCGCCAGCGTGACAGGGGAAGGGACCGGGGAGCTGTTTTTT.